These 3 T cell receptor beta chains share one sample of origin, sequenced in a study of Ad26.COV2.S vaccination and SARS-CoV-2 variants. As to treatment: some 19 received Ad26.COV2.S at low or high dose, single or two shots; 5 received placebo; per-sample allocation not given. The investigators took samples on day 63 after the first vaccine or placebo injection. Method: immunoSEQ multiplex PCR; TCRdb's copy keeps in-frame clones and lacks some. The sample has about 400,000 clones, about 90% seen once. Material: peripheral blood, obtained in a trial of Ad26.COV2.S vaccine versus placebo. These receptors came from a person between 18 and 65 years old who received the Ad26.COV2.S COVID-19 vaccine or a placebo.

In its sample, this clone was seen once. V and J are TRBV5-1 and TRBJ2-7; tentatively, D is TRBD2 (6 bases). Trimming pared 4 bases from V and 6 bases from J, leaving 17 bases between. Germline V gene sequence: CDR1 SGHRS, CDR2 YFSETQ. The CDR3 consists of 14 residues. CDR3 residues: CASSPRPGEVEQYF. CDR3 nucleotides: TGCGCCAGCAGCCCTCGTCCCGGGGAGGTCGAGCAGTACTTC.

The rearrangement joins TRBV2 to TRBJ1-2, with a weak D call TRBD1 (5 bases). V lost 6 bases to trimming and J lost 3 bases, with 20 bases between them. Looked up from germline, CDR1 is SNHLY and CDR2 is FYNNEI. This CDR3 comprises 16 residues. In DNA form, the CDR3 reads TGTGCCAGCAGCGGGCGGGCCCAGGGCGGATACTATGGCTACACCTTC. Translation gives CASSGRAQGGYYGYTF.

The V gene is TRBV29-1, the J gene TRBJ2-2; 7 nucleotides line up with TRBD2. The germline CDR1 and CDR2 sequences are SQVTM and ANQGSEA. This CDR3 has 13 residues. Trimming cost V 5 bases and J 0 bases; bases outside gene matches: 0. This chain's CDR3 is CSVLAANTGELFF. The CDR3 DNA sequence: TGCAGCGTTCTAGCGGCGAACACCGGGGAGCTGTTTTTT.